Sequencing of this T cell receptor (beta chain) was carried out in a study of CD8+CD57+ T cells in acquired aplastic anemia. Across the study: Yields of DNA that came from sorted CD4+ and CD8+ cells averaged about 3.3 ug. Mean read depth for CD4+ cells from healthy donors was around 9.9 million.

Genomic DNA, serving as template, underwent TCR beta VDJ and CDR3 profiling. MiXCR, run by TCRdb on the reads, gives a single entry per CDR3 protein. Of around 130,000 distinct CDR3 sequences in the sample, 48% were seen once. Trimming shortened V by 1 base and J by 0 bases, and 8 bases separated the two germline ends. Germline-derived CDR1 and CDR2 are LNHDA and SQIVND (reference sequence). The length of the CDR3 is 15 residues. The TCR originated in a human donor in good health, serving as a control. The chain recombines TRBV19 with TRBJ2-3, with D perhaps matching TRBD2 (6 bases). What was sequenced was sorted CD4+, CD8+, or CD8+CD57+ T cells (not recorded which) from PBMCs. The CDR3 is CASSIVGGSTDTQYF. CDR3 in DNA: TGTGCCAGTAGTATAGTGGGGGGAAGCACAGATACGCAGTATTTT.